A single sample is the source of the 20 T cell receptor beta chains below, sequenced in a study of blood T cell repertoires in COVID-19. Here immunoSEQ multiplex PCR was the method, and the copy in TCRdb shows in-frame clones only, minus some. The profile covers a few hundred thousand clones, with around 80% appearing a single time and roughly 5% taken by the ten largest. The sample comprised peripheral blood. The receptor set was obtained from a woman aged 55-70 years who had recovered from COVID-19.

This clone was recorded only once. The chain links TRBV9 to TRBJ1-2; possible D gene TRBD1, 5 bases. CDR1 SGDLS and CDR2 YYNGEE come from the germline V gene. V was shortened by 1 base and J by 2 bases, with 9 bases between the two germline ends. The CDR3 contains 14 residues. CDR3 sequence reads: CASSVSRGNYGYTF. The CDR3 DNA sequence: TGTGCCAGCAGCGTATCCCGGGGGAACTATGGCTACACCTTC.

The rearrangement links TRBV6-5 to TRBJ2-7, with unresolved D. This CDR3 comprises 15 residues. Germline assignment: CDR1 MNHEY and CDR2 SVGAGI. Trimming pared 6 bases from V and 2 bases from J, leaving 17 bases between. CDR3 coding DNA: TGTGCCAGCAGCCCAATATATACAGTGCCCTACGAGCAGTACTTC. Translated: CASSPIYTVPYEQYF.

The rearrangement uses TRBV5-4 and TRBJ1-2, with D possibly TRBD1 on 6 matching bases. The length of the CDR3 is 14 residues. CDR1 is SGHNT, CDR2 YYREEE, per germline (reference sequence). V was cut by 0 bases and J by 4 bases, with 10 bases left in between. The CDR3 DNA sequence: TGTGCCAGCAGCTTGGATGGGGGGGCCTATGGCTACACCTTC. Amino acids: CASSLDGGAYGYTF.

Notes on this clone: The identical CDR3 is also encoded by other nucleotide sequences in the sample. The chain uses TRBV3-1 (or the pseudogene TRBV3-2) and TRBJ1-2, with 11 nucleotides matching TRBD1. Per the germline V gene, CDR1 is LGHDT and CDR2 is YNNKEL (reference sequence). This CDR3 comprises 14 residues. Losses at the gene ends were 4 bases for V and 4 bases for J; bases not matched to a gene: 2. The CDR3 sequence is CASSRTGGSYGYTF. DNA for the CDR3: TGTGCCAGCAGCCGGACAGGGGGCAGCTATGGCTACACCTTC.

This chain links TRBV2 with TRBJ1-1, with D maybe TRBD1 (5 bases). V shed 7 bases and J shed 4 bases, with 13 bases lying between them. Germline lookup yields CDR1 SNHLY and CDR2 FYNNEI. The CDR3 has 13 residues. CDR3 bases: TGTGCCAGCATCAGGCAGGGTTTCACTGAAGCTTTCTTT. It specifies CASIRQGFTEAFF.

This clone came up once. CDR3 protein: CATSIYAQGSYGYTF. The CDR3 DNA reads as TGTGCCACCAGCATATACGCACAGGGAAGCTATGGCTACACCTTC. The rearrangement uses TRBV15 and TRBJ1-2, with D perhaps TRBD1 (6 bases). Trimming left V 4 bases short and J 4 bases short, with 16 bases between. Germline CDR1 and CDR2: LNHNV and YYDKDF (reference sequence). This CDR3 comprises 15 residues.

This chain connects TRBV19 to TRBJ2-2; 12 bases line up with TRBD1. Germline V gene data show CDR1 as LNHDA and CDR2 as SQIVND (reference sequence). The trim removed 5 bases at V and 5 bases at J, leaving 3 bases unmatched. The CDR3 sequence is 15 residues long. The DNA of the CDR3 is TGTGCCAGTAGTGAGGGACAGGGGGCGACCGGGGAGCTGTTTTTT. This gives the protein CASSEGQGATGELFF.

The chain joins TRBV19 to TRBJ1-5, with 7 bases fitting TRBD1. J gave up 3 bases and V 8 bases, and 16 bases lay outside the gene matches. Germline lookup yields CDR1 LNHDA and CDR2 SQIVND (reference sequence). There are 17 residues in the CDR3. The CDR3: CASEGGRGKGDNQPQHF. CDR3 sequence (DNA): TGTGCCAGTGAGGGGGGCAGGGGGAAAGGGGACAATCAGCCCCAGCATTTT. The full variable domain, its missing parts supplied by reference TRBV19 and TRBJ1-5, is DGGITQSPKYLFRKEGQNVTLSCEQNLNHDAMYWYRQDPGQGLRLIYYSQIVNDFQKGDIAEGYSVSREKKESFPLTVTSAQKNPTAFYLCASEGGRGKGDNQPQHFGDGTRLSIL.

The chain couples TRBV30 to TRBJ2-3; TRBD1 might be the D (5 bases). The CDR3 loop spans 13 amino acids. Trimming shortened V by 4 bases and J by 0 bases, and 8 bases separated the two germline ends. Germline CDR1 reads GTSNPN; CDR2 reads SVGIG (reference sequence). CDR3 amino acids: CAWTRGSTDTQYF. The CDR3 DNA reads TGTGCCTGGACAAGGGGTAGCACAGATACGCAGTATTTT.

The chain links TRBV4-1 to TRBJ1-5; D not resolved. V was shortened by 4 bases and J by 0 bases, with 10 bases between the two germline ends. The CDR3 length is 15 residues. Germline CDR1 and CDR2: MGHRA and YSYEKL. In nucleotides, the CDR3 is TGCGCCAGCAGCCCAGTGGAGCATAGCAATCAGCCCCAGCATTTT. Amino acid sequence: CASSPVEHSNQPQHF.

This clone was seen just once. The chain carries TRBV15 and TRBJ2-7, with D perhaps TRBD1 (6 bases). The CDR3 extends over 14 amino acids. The germline V gene has CDR1 LNHNV and CDR2 YYDKDF (reference sequence). Trimming cost V 5 bases and J 8 bases, with 19 bases left between them. The DNA for the CDR3 is TGTGCCACCAGCTTCCGAGTCGAGGGGGTGAAGCAGTACTTC. Amino acid sequence: CATSFRVEGVKQYF. Full variable domain (remainder filled in from reference TRBV15 and TRBJ2-7): DAMVIQNPRYQVTQFGKPVTLSCSQTLNHNVMYWYQQKSSQAPKLLFHYYDKDFNNEADTPDNFQSRRPNTSFCFLDIRSPGLGDTAMYLCATSFRVEGVKQYFGPGTRLTVT.

In this sample, this clone turned up once. V and J are TRBV10-2 and TRBJ1-5; D is unresolved. V shed 4 bases and J shed 5 bases, with 9 bases lying between them. Germline values: CDR1 WSHSY, CDR2 SAAADI. The CDR3 totals 13 residues. The chain's CDR3 is CASSVGRHQPQHF. The CDR3 nucleotides are TGCGCCAGCAGTGTGGGCAGGCATCAGCCCCAGCATTTT.

The V gene is TRBV2, the J gene TRBJ2-5; 9 nucleotides agree with TRBD1. The junction had 10 bases not matched to a gene; V was cut back by 8 bases and J by 3 bases. From germline, CDR1 is SNHLY and CDR2 FYNNEI. The CDR3 totals 15 residues. CDR3 DNA sequence: TGTGCCAGCCGCAGCGGGACAGGGAAGGAAGAGACCCAGTACTTC. Translation gives CASRSGTGKEETQYF.

The chain employs TRBV27 and TRBJ2-7; TRBD2 matches 9 bases. Germline CDR1 reads MNHEY; CDR2 reads SMNVEV (reference sequence). Unmatched junction bases numbered 7, after V lost 5 bases and J lost 2 bases. This CDR3 spans 15 amino acids. CDR3 bases: TGTGCCAGCAGTCTCTTGGCGGGGGGGACCTACGAGCAGTACTTC. As protein: CASSLLAGGTYEQYF.

The chain is built from TRBV9 and TRBJ2-5; 10 bases fit TRBD2. In germline, CDR1 is SGDLS, CDR2 YYNGEE. CDR3 size: 15 residues. V dropped 2 bases and J dropped 1; count of bases not matched to a gene: 2. The CDR3 coding sequence is TGTGCCAGCAGCGTCACTAGCGGGGCCCAAGAGACCCAGTACTTC. Protein sequence: CASSVTSGAQETQYF.

The chain carries TRBV5-1 and TRBJ2-7, with TRBD1 matching 7 bases. V lost 0 bases, J lost 4 bases, and 7 bases stayed unmatched. The CDR3 length is 15 residues. The V gene's germline CDR1 is SGHRS and CDR2 YFSETQ. CDR3 residues: CASSLVGTAQYEQYF. The CDR3 DNA reads as TGCGCCAGCAGCTTGGTTGGGACAGCCCAATACGAGCAGTACTTC.

The chain couples TRBV9 to TRBJ2-1, with a tentative D call TRBD1 (5 bases). The germline gives CDR1 SGDLS, CDR2 YYNGEE. This CDR3 region has 13 residues. The V and J ends lost 0 bases and 7 bases respectively, with 8 bases between them. CDR3 DNA: TGTGCCAGCAGCGTAGGCAGGGAAAATGAGCAGTTCTTC. Protein sequence: CASSVGRENEQFF.

The V gene is TRBV5-1, the J gene TRBJ1-1, with D unclear. V was shortened by 0 bases and J by 1 base, with 7 bases between the two germline ends. The CDR3 spans 14 residues. Germline CDR1 reads SGHRS; CDR2 reads YFSETQ. CDR3 sequence (DNA): TGCGCCAGCAGCTTGGCAACAGAGAACACTGAAGCTTTCTTT. It is translated as CASSLATENTEAFF.

The chain links TRBV6-5 to TRBJ1-1; no definite D call. The CDR3 contains 15 residues. V lost 0 bases, J lost 0 bases, and 8 bases lay in between. In germline, CDR1 is MNHEY, CDR2 SVGAGI. The CDR3 loop reads CASSYSIQLNTEAFF. The CDR3 coding sequence is TGTGCCAGCAGTTACTCTATACAGTTGAACACTGAAGCTTTCTTT.

J is TRBJ2-5 and V is TRBV15, with TRBD2 identical over 8 bases. The V and J ends lost 0 bases and 5 bases, in that order; junction bases with no gene match: 8. The length of the CDR3 is 16 residues. CDR1 is LNHNV, CDR2 YYDKDF, per germline (reference sequence). CDR3: CATSRDGRGDIETQYF. In DNA form, the CDR3 reads TGTGCCACCAGCAGAGATGGGCGGGGGGATATCGAGACCCAGTACTTC.